The clone carrying this T cell receptor beta chain was observed a handful of times. Its antigen is not identified. These data belong to a study of identical twins. Broader study findings: The more abundant beta clonotypes in cord blood had fewer insertions, and memory repertoires did not show this.

TCRdb independently ran MiXCR on the 5' RACE reads; one entry per CDR3 protein. The repertoire has around 670,000 distinct CDR3 sequences, approximately 6% of them found once; the top ten carry around 1.9%. Trimming cost V 0 bases and J 6 bases, with 22 bases left between them. The CDR3 length is 18 residues. CDR1 is SGHRS and CDR2 is YFSETQ in the germline V gene. The sequence derives from a man aged 18 to 29 in good health. This sequence joins TRBV5-1 and TRBJ2-1; a possible D gene is TRBD1 (7 bases). Sequenced: naive T cells sorted from blood. CDR3 sequence reads: CASSLAGLGQGGPNEQFF. The CDR3 DNA follows: TGCGCCAGCAGCTTGGCCGGTTTGGGTCAGGGGGGCCCCAATGAGCAGTTCTTC.